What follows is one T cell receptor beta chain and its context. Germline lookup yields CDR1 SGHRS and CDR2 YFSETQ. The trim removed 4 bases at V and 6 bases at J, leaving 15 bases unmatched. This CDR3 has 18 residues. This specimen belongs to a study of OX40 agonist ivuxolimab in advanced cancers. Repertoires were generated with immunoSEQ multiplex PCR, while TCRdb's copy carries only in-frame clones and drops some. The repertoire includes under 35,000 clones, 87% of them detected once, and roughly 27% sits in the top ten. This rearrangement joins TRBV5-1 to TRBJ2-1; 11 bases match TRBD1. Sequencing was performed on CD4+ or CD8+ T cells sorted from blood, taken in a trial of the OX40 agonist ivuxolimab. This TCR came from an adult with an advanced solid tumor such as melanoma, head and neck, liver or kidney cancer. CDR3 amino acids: CASSGSFPGQGGINEQFF. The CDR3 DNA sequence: TGCGCCAGCAGCGGCTCATTCCCGGGACAGGGGGGAATCAATGAGCAGTTCTTC.